The subject of this entry is one TCR beta chain. These data are taken from a study of CD8 T cells in Susac syndrome. V shed 0 bases and J 6 bases; nucleotides not matched to a gene: 1. The CDR3 covers 15 residues. The germline CDR1 and CDR2 sequences are LNHNV and YYDKDF (reference sequence). RNA, at about 0.5 to 1 ug, was reverse transcribed with random hexamers. Via MiXCR, TCRdb re-called the immunoSEQ multiplex PCR reads, giving one row per CDR3 protein. The data contain under 200,000 distinct CDR3 sequences, 94% of them singletons. This rearrangement joins TRBV15 to TRBJ2-1; TRBD2 matches 11 bases. This receptor was obtained from a human donor with Susac syndrome. Sequenced sample: CD4+ T cells from PBMCs. In nucleotides, the CDR3 is TGTGCCACCAGCAGAGAACTAGCGGGGGCCAATGAGCAGTTCTTC. Its protein is CATSRELAGANEQFF.